These 9 T cell receptor beta chains were all obtained from the same sample, sequenced in a study of regulatory T cells in long-lasting Graves disease. The time point: newly diagnosed GD, antithyroid drugs for less than 3 months. From PBMCs, RNA was extracted and then used to make the TCR library. To make TCR beta libraries, researchers used iRepertoire HTBI primers and Arm-PCR of CDR3 regions. A single record per CDR3 protein comes from TCRdb applying MiXCR to the multiplex PCR reads. There are some 560,000 distinct CDR3 sequences in the sample; 15% to 20% occur only once, and 25% lies in the top ten. The same sample was also used in a study of T cells in Graves' hyperthyroidism and ophthalmopathy.

The sequences come from peripheral blood mononuclear cells (PBMCs), collected at new diagnosis, from a patient treated with antithyroid drugs. These receptors came from a woman aged 35-65 years with Graves disease.

The gene calls are TRBV12-3 or TRBV12-4 and TRBJ2-7; no clear D gene. Trimming stripped 6 bases from V and 0 bases from J, with 15 bases between. The CDR3 covers 15 residues. As DNA, the CDR3 is TGTGCCAGCAGCCAAGATAACAACCTCTCCTACGAGCAGTACTTC. It encodes CASSQDNNLSYEQYF.

This clonotype occurred many times. This rearrangement joins TRBV6-1 to TRBJ1-1; D might be TRBD1 (6 bases). This CDR3 is built from 11 residues. The germline V and J ends were trimmed by 7 bases and 5 bases, with 8 bases remaining between them. CDR1 and CDR2 (germline): MNHNS, SASEGT. In DNA form, the CDR3 reads TGTGCCAGCATGAGGGGGACTGAAGCTTTCTTT. It translates to CASMRGTEAFF.

Regarding this clonotype: A much larger clone is a single base away; this may be a read error. The conserved final phenylalanine or tryptophan is absent from the CDR3, which likely points to a read error. The DNA of the CDR3 is TGCAGTGCTAGAGATCTCCGGGGGAATGGCACAGATACGCAGTATCTT. It specifies CSARDLRGNGTDTQYL. This rearrangement joins TRBV20-1 to TRBJ2-3; maybe TRBD2 (6 bases). Germline V gives CDR1 DFQATT, CDR2 SNEGSKA (reference sequence). This CDR3 is 16 amino acids long. The ends were cut back, 0 bases at V and 1 base at J, with 14 bases in the middle.

J is TRBJ1-5 and V is TRBV14; unclear D gene. This CDR3 comprises 13 residues. V shed 7 bases and J shed 1 base, with 8 bases lying between them. Looked up from germline, CDR1 is SGHDN and CDR2 is FVKESK. The CDR3: CASKAGSNQPQHF. CDR3 DNA sequence: TGTGCCAGCAAGGCGGGGAGCAATCAGCCCCAGCATTTT.

Regarding this clonotype: It is likely a read error: a sequence one base away is far more abundant. This likely comes from a read error, as the CDR3 has no conserved phenylalanine or tryptophan at its end. The chain employs TRBV13 and TRBJ1-1, with D uncertain. Trimming removed 7 bases at V and 3 bases at J, with 15 bases between. The CDR3 contains 14 residues. Germline values: CDR1 PRHDT, CDR2 FYEKMQ (reference sequence). The CDR3 DNA is TGTGCCAGCAAAGGCCTGTTCATGGACACTGAAGCTTTCTCT. This codes for CASKGLFMDTEAFS.

This chain links TRBV6-2 or TRBV6-3 with TRBJ2-1; a possible D gene is TRBD2 (6 bases). CDR3 length: 15 amino acids. Germline CDR1 and CDR2: MNHEY and SVGEGT. The V end lost 5 bases, the J end lost 6 bases, and 17 bases lay between the germline ends. The CDR3 spells CASSTGPGLINEQFF. CDR3 in DNA: TGTGCCAGCAGTACCGGGCCGGGACTCATCAATGAGCAGTTCTTC.

The chain has TRBV30 and TRBJ2-3; 7 bases align to TRBD1. Looked up from germline, CDR1 is GTSNPN and CDR2 is SVGIG (reference sequence). This CDR3 comprises 17 residues. Trimming at V came to 1 base and at J to 1 base, leaving 11 bases not matched to a gene. In DNA, the CDR3 is TGTGCCTGGAGTGCCCCCCGGCAGGGGGTCCGCACAGATACGCAGTATTTT. Encoded protein: CAWSAPRQGVRTDTQYF.

Ten or more counts support this clonotype. V usage is TRBV19 and J usage is TRBJ2-1; 13 bases agree with TRBD2. The CDR3 consists of 15 residues. Germline CDR1 LNHDA, CDR2 SQIVND (reference sequence). Trimming removed 6 bases from V and 4 bases from J; junction bases left unmatched: 3. CDR3 region: CASRGLAGTYNEQFF. The DNA of the CDR3 is TGTGCCAGTAGGGGACTAGCGGGGACGTACAATGAGCAGTTCTTC.

This clonotype was found a few times. This chain uses TRBV6-2 or TRBV6-3 with TRBJ1-2; D is unresolved. This CDR3 contains 12 residues. From germline, CDR1 is MNHEY and CDR2 SVGEGT. Deletions cut 7 bases from V and 2 bases from J, with 8 bases between. The CDR3 is CASNTGNYGYTF. The CDR3 DNA reads TGTGCCAGCAATACCGGGAACTATGGCTACACCTTC.